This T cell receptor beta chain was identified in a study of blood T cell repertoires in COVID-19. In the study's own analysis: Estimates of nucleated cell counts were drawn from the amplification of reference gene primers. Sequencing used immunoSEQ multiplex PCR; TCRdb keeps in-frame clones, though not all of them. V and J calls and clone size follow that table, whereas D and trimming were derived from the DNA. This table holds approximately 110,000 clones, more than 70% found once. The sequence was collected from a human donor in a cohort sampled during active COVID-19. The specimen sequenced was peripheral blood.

The CDR3 here is CATSDSRQAVQETQYF. The DNA for the CDR3 is TGTGCCACCAGTGATTCTCGACAGGCAGTACAAGAGACCCAGTACTTC. The chain joins TRBV24-1 to TRBJ2-5; perhaps TRBD1 as D (6 bases). V was shortened by 2 bases and J by 2 bases, with 14 bases between the two germline ends. The V gene's germline CDR1 is KGHDR and CDR2 SFDVKD. The CDR3 consists of 16 residues.